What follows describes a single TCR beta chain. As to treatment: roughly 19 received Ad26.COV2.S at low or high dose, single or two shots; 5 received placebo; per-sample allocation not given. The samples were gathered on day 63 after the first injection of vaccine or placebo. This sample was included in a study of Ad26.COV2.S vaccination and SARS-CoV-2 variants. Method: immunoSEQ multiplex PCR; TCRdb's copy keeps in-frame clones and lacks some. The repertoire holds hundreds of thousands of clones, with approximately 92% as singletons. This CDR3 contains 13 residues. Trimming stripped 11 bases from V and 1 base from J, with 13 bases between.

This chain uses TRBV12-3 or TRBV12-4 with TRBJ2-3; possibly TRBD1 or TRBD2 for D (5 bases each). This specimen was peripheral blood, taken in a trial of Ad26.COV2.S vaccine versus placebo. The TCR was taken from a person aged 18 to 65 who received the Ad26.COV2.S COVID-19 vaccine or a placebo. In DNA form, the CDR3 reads TGTGCCTTAAGGATGGGGGGCACAGATACGCAGTATTTT. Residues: CALRMGGTDTQYF.